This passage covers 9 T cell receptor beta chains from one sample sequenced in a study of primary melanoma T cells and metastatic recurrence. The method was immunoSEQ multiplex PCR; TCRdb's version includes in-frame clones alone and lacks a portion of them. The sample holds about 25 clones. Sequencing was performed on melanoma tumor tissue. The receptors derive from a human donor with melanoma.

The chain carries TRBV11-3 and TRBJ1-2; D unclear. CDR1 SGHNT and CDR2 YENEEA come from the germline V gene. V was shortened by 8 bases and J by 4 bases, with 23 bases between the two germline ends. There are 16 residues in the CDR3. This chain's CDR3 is CASSAVHSRKTYGYTF. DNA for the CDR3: TGTGCCAGCTCGGCAGTCCATAGTCGAAAGACCTATGGCTACACCTTC.

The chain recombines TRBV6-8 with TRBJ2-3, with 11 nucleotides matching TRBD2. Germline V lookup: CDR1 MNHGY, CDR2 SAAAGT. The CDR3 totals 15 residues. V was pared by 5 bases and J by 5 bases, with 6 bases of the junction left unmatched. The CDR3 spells CASSHGLAGGDTQYF. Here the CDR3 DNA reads TGTGCCAGCAGTCATGGACTAGCGGGTGGAGATACGCAGTATTTT.

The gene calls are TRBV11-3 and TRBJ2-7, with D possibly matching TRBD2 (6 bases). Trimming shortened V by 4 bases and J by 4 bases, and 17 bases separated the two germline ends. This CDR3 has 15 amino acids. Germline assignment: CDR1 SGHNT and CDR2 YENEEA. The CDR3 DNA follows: TGTGCCAGCAGCTCTTACGCGGCAGGGAGGTACGAGCAGTACTTC. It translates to CASSSYAAGRYEQYF.

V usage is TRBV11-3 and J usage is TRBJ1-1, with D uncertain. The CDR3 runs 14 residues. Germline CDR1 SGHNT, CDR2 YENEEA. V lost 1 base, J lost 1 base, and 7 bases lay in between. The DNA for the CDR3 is TGTGCCAGCAGCTTAGTCCGAGGGAACACTGAAGCTTTCTTT. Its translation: CASSLVRGNTEAFF.

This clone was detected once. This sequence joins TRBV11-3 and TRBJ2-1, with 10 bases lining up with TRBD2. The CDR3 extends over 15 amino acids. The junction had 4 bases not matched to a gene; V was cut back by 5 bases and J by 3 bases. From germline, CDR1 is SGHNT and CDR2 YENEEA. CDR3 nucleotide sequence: TGTGCCAGCAGCCTCGCTAGCGGGGGCTACAATGAGCAGTTCTTC. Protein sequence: CASSLASGGYNEQFF.

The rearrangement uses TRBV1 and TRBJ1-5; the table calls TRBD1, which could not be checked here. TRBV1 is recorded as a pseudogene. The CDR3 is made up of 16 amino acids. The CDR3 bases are TGCGCCAGCAGCCAGGCCCGGACAGGCGACGGCCAGCCCCAGCATTTT. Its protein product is CASSQARTGDGQPQHF.

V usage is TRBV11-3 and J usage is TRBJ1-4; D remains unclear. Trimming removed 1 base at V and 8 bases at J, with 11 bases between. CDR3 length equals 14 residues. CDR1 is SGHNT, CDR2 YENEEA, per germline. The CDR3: CASSLGPTDEKLFF. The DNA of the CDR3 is TGTGCCAGCAGCTTAGGCCCAACCGACGAAAAACTGTTTTTT.

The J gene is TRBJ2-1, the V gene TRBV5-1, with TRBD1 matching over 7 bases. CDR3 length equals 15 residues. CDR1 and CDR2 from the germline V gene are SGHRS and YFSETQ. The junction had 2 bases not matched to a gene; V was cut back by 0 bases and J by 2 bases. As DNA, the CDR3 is TGCGCCAGCAGCTTGGAGGGGGCGACCTACAATGAGCAGTTCTTC. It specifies CASSLEGATYNEQFF. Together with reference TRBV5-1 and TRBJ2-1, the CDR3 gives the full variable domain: KAGVTQTPRYLIKTRGQQVTLSCSPISGHRSVSWYQQTPGQGLQFLFEYFSETQRNKGNFPGRFSGRQFSNSRSEMNVSTLELGDSALYLCASSLEGATYNEQFFGPGTRLTVL.

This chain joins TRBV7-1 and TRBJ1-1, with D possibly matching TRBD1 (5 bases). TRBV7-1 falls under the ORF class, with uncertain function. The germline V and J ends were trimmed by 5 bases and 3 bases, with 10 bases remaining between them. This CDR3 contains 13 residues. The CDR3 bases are TGTGCCAGCAGCCAAAGACAGTACACTGAAGCTTTCTTT. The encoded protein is CASSQRQYTEAFF.